The rows below give T cell receptor beta chains drawn from one sample of a study of technical replicates of blood from a handful of donors. The table came from immunoSEQ multiplex PCR; TCRdb's copy has only in-frame clones and leaves some out. The sample yields 80,000 to 100,000 clones, around 96% seen once. Sequencing was performed on T cells isolated from PBMCs. These receptors were obtained from a human donor in good health. CDR3s include the opening cysteine and the closing phenylalanine or tryptophan. The order of the fields is V gene, D gene, CDR3 length, clone size, J gene, CDR3 DNA, CDR3 protein. D genes are given only for firm matches. Size is stated for part of the rows, as once, few or many counts, or as a class when the clone is expanded.

V: TRBV2
D: -
length: 14
size: -
J: TRBJ1-1
DNA: TGTGCCAGCAGTGGCCAAAGGGGAAAGACTGAAGCTTTCTTT
CDR3: CASSGQRGKTEAFF

V: TRBV21-1
D: -
length: 11
size: once
J: TRBJ2-5
DNA: TGTGCCAGCAGCAACGGGGAGACCCAGTACTTC
CDR3: CASSNGETQYF

V: TRBV2
D: TRBD2
length: 13
size: -
J: TRBJ2-7
DNA: TGTGCCAGCACTCTAGCGGGAGTGCACGAGCAGTACTTC
CDR3: CASTLAGVHEQYF

V: TRBV11-2
D: -
length: 20
size: -
J: TRBJ2-1
DNA: TGTGCCAGCAGCCTAGAAGGCTCGGTGGTGGAGGTTCGTTCCTACAATGAGCAGTTCTTC
CDR3: CASSLEGSVVEVRSYNEQFF

V: TRBV25-1
D: -
length: 14
size: -
J: TRBJ2-7
DNA: TGTGCCAGCACCCCTCCAGGGTGGCGGTACGAGCAGTACTTC
CDR3: CASTPPGWRYEQYF

V: TRBV28
D: -
length: 15
size: few
J: TRBJ2-7
DNA: TGTGCCAGCAAAACCCAAGGAGGGGGCATCGACGAGCAGTACTTC
CDR3: CASKTQGGGIDEQYF

V: TRBV27
D: -
length: 15
size: -
J: TRBJ1-5
DNA: TGTGCCAGCAGTTCGCCGGGGACTGGCAATCAGCCCCAGCATTTT
CDR3: CASSSPGTGNQPQHF

V: TRBV21-1
D: -
length: 14
size: -
J: TRBJ2-7
DNA: TGTGCCAGCAGCAAAAGACGGAGGGGCTACGAGCAGTACTTC
CDR3: CASSKRRRGYEQYF

V: TRBV5-5
D: -
length: 15
size: -
J: TRBJ1-1
DNA: TGTGCCAGCAGCTTGCTTGGAGCGGGGGACACTGAAGCTTTCTTT
CDR3: CASSLLGAGDTEAFF

V: TRBV10-3
D: -
length: 12
size: -
J: TRBJ2-7
DNA: TGTGCCATCAGTGAGAGGGGTTACGAGCAGTACTTC
CDR3: CAISERGYEQYF

V: TRBV27
D: TRBD2
length: 15
size: -
J: TRBJ2-7
DNA: TGTGCCAGCAGTCAGCTAGCGGGAGTGTCCTCCGAGCAGTACTTC
CDR3: CASSQLAGVSSEQYF

V: TRBV5-6
D: TRBD1
length: 14
size: -
J: TRBJ2-1
DNA: TGTGCCAGCAGTTCAGGGACAGGGACGAAAGAGCAGTTCTTC
CDR3: CASSSGTGTKEQFF

V: TRBV5-1
D: -
length: 16
size: -
J: TRBJ2-2
DNA: TGCGCCAGCAGCTTGGTGACAGCTACGTACACCGGGGAGCTGTTTTTT
CDR3: CASSLVTATYTGELFF

V: TRBV9
D: -
length: 15
size: -
J: TRBJ2-3
DNA: TGTGCCAGCAGCGTTACTGAGCCGGTCACAGATACGCAGTATTTT
CDR3: CASSVTEPVTDTQYF

V: TRBV10-1
D: -
length: 12
size: -
J: TRBJ2-7
DNA: TGCGCCAGCAGTAATGGACTTTACGAGCAGTACTTC
CDR3: CASSNGLYEQYF

V: TRBV13
D: -
length: 14
size: -
J: TRBJ2-7
DNA: TGTGCCAGCAGCATAAGGGACTTCACCTACGAGCAGTACTTC
CDR3: CASSIRDFTYEQYF

V: TRBV11-3
D: -
length: 17
size: -
J: TRBJ1-3
DNA: TGTGCCAGCAGCTTAAGGGGCGCCTCCTACTCTGGAAACACCATATATTTT
CDR3: CASSLRGASYSGNTIYF

V: TRBV10-3
D: -
length: 15
size: -
J: TRBJ1-4
DNA: TGTGCCATCAGACCCACATCAGGAACTAATGAAAAACTGTTTTTT
CDR3: CAIRPTSGTNEKLFF

V: TRBV4-3
D: TRBD2
length: 18
size: once
J: TRBJ2-5
DNA: TGCGCCAGCAGCCAAGATCCGGGGACTAGCGGGTGGCAAGAGACCCAGTACTTC
CDR3: CASSQDPGTSGWQETQYF

V: TRBV4-1
D: -
length: 11
size: few
J: TRBJ1-1
DNA: TGCGCCAGCAGCGGACCAGGGATGGCTTTCTTT
CDR3: CASSGPGMAFF

V: TRBV7-3
D: -
length: 13
size: -
J: TRBJ2-7
DNA: TGTGCCAGCAGCTTAGCGGGATCCTACGAGCAGTACTTC
CDR3: CASSLAGSYEQYF

V: TRBV5-1
D: -
length: 15
size: -
J: TRBJ2-7
DNA: TGCGCCAGCAGCTCGTACAGCAGGGGCTCCTACGAGCAGTACTTC
CDR3: CASSSYSRGSYEQYF

V: TRBV19
D: TRBD2
length: 14
size: -
J: TRBJ2-2
DNA: TGTGCCAGTAGTATAGCTAGCGGGGCCGGGGAGCTGTTTTTT
CDR3: CASSIASGAGELFF

V: TRBV7-9
D: -
length: 12
size: -
J: TRBJ2-3
DNA: TGTGCCAGCAGCTTAGAAATGAGTCCTCAGTATTTT
CDR3: CASSLEMSPQYF

V: TRBV5-6
D: TRBD1
length: 15
size: -
J: TRBJ2-3
DNA: TGTGCCAGCAGCTCAAAGGCTGACAGGGAAGATACGCAGTATTTT
CDR3: CASSSKADREDTQYF

V: TRBV5-4
D: TRBD1
length: 16
size: -
J: TRBJ1-4
DNA: TGTGCCAGCAGCTTGGGGGACAGGGTCACTAATGAAAAACTGTTTTTT
CDR3: CASSLGDRVTNEKLFF

V: TRBV5-4
D: -
length: 12
size: -
J: TRBJ2-1
DNA: TGTGCCAGCACGGACACGGTCAATGAGCAGTTCTTC
CDR3: CASTDTVNEQFF

V: TRBV7-9
D: -
length: 16
size: once
J: TRBJ2-3
DNA: TGTGCCAGCAGCTGGCTGAAGGACAGCCAGGCGCATACGCAGTATTTT
CDR3: CASSWLKDSQAHTQYF

V: TRBV11-3
D: TRBD1
length: 15
size: -
J: TRBJ2-7
DNA: TGTGCCAGCAGCTTAGATGGGACAGTATCCTACGAGCAGTACTTC
CDR3: CASSLDGTVSYEQYF

V: TRBV2
D: TRBD1
length: 15
size: -
J: TRBJ1-2
DNA: TGTGCCAGCAGTGAAGAACAGGGGCATTCGCATGGCTACACCTTC
CDR3: CASSEEQGHSHGYTF

V: TRBV6-1
D: TRBD2
length: 20
size: -
J: TRBJ2-6
DNA: TGTGCCAGCAGTGAAGCGCGTGGACTAGCGGGAGGGCCTGGGGCCAACGTCCTGACTTTC
CDR3: CASSEARGLAGGPGANVLTF

V: TRBV6-4
D: -
length: 11
size: once
J: TRBJ1-1
DNA: TGTGCCAGCACTGGGCACACTGAAGCTTTCTTT
CDR3: CASTGHTEAFF

V: TRBV9
D: -
length: 13
size: -
J: TRBJ2-3
DNA: TGTGCCAGCAATGTTCTCAGCACAGATACGCAGTATTTT
CDR3: CASNVLSTDTQYF

V: TRBV6-5
D: -
length: 12
size: -
J: TRBJ1-3
DNA: TGTGCCAGCAGTCCCGACGGGAACACCATATATTTT
CDR3: CASSPDGNTIYF